This T cell receptor (beta chain) was recovered during a study of blood T cell repertoires in COVID-19 (dated by TCRdb to the early 2020s). About the investigation overall: Samples from collaborators originated in the United States, Italy and Spain and spanned both the acute and convalescent phases of COVID-19. The material from the prospective study consisted of cDNA or gDNA derived from T cells, B-cell-depleted T cells, or PBMCs. Subjects who had been exposed to COVID-19, were actively infected with it, or had recovered from it provided the deeply sampled blood TCRbeta repertoires that made up the dataset. The repertoires were made available in a free public database intended to serve as a resource for research on the immune response to SARS-CoV-2. Samples were obtained from the ongoing ImmuneRACE study (first 160 participants) and from some 1,200 subjects provided by 6 global collaborators. Sample metadata almost always included a de-identified subject ID, COVID-19 status, age in years and sex. Where available, HLA class I and class II types were taken from metadata supplied by the sample provider and were not determined by assay-based typing.

TCRbeta CDR3 regions were amplified from genomic DNA using the immunoSEQ Assay, a bias-controlled multiplex PCR. For the original study's pipeline: The number of nucleated cells in each sample was estimated from the amplification of reference gene primers within the assay. Sequence reads were collapsed and filtered to measure the absolute abundance of every unique TCRbeta CDR3 rearrangement. For each sample, productive Simpson clonality was calculated as the square root of Simpson's diversity index over productive rearrangements. This immuneACCESS table, as held by TCRdb, lists in-frame sequences with V and J called but not all clones. Of the missing ones, under half trace to an unresolved V gene in checked studies; the others have no known cause. V, J and clone size derive from that table, while D and trimming were established from the DNA sequence. This sample comprises some 21,000 clones, 86% of them detected only once. Of the sample, roughly a sixth is held by the ten largest clones.

In the case of this clone: The target of this receptor is not known. Per-base qualities were not stored, and no clone one base away is much larger.

The paper as a whole reports these results and caveats: Clinical and demographic metadata were provided uncurated, with the amount varying by source and participant.

The germline V gene sets CDR1 to SGHNT and CDR2 to YENEEA. The CDR3 goes from the cysteine to the phenylalanine over 15 residues. Only the CDR3 DNA stays, 45 bases, in frame from base 1. At the junction V is shortened by 3 bases and J by 7 bases; bases outside the gene matches: 7. Collaborating institutions collected whole blood in K2EDTA tubes following their own protocols. For TCRbeta analysis, collaborator samples were shipped as frozen whole blood, as isolated PBMCs, or as DNA extracted from either sample type. Recombination joined TRBV11-3 with TRBJ2-2, with 8 central nucleotides matching TRBD1. Source material: peripheral blood. The clonotype originates from a human donor with acute or convalescent COVID-19. The donor label of this sample is uncertain. The CDR3 protein: CASSFGQGAIGELFF. The sequence in DNA is TGTGCCAGCAGCTTTGGTCAGGGGGCGATCGGGGAGCTGTTTTTT.